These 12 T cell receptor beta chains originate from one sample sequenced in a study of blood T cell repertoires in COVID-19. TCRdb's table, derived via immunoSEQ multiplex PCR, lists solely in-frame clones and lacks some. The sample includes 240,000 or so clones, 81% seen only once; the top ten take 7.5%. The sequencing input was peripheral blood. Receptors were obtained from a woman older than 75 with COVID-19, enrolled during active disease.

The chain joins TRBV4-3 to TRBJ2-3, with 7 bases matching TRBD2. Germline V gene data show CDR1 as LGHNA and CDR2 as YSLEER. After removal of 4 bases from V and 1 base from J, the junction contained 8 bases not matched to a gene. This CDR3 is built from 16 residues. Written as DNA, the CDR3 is TGCGCCAGCAGCCCCTCAAGCGGGATACGCACAGATACGCAGTATTTT. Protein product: CASSPSSGIRTDTQYF.

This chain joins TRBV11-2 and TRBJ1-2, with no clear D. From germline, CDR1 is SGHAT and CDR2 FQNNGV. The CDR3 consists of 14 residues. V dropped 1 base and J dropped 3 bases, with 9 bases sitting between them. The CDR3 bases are TGTGCCAGCAGCTTAGGCCCGGGATACTATGGCTACACCTTC. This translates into CASSLGPGYYGYTF.

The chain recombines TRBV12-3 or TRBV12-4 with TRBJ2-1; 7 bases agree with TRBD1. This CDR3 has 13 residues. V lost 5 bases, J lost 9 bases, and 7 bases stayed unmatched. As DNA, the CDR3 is TGTGCCAGCAGTGAGTACAGGGGTGGTGAGCAGTTCTTC. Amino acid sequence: CASSEYRGGEQFF.

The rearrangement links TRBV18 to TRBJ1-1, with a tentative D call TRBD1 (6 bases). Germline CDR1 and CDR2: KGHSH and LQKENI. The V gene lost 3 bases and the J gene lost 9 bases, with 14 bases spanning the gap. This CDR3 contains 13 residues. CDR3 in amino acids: CASSPPARGKAFF. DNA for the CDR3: TGTGCCAGCTCACCCCCCGCTAGGGGGAAAGCTTTCTTT.

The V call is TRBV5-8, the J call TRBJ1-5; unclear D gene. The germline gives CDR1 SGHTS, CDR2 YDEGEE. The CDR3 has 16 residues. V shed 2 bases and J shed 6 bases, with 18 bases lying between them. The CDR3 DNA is TGTGCCAGCAGCTTAACTTACGGGAGGGAGGGTCAGCCCCAGCATTTT. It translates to CASSLTYGREGQPQHF.

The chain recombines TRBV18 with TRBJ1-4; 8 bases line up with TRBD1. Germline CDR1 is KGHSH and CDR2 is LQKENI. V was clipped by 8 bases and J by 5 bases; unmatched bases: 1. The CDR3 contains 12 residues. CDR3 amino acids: CASGDRNEKLFF. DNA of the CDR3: TGTGCCAGCGGGGACAGGAATGAAAAACTGTTTTTT.

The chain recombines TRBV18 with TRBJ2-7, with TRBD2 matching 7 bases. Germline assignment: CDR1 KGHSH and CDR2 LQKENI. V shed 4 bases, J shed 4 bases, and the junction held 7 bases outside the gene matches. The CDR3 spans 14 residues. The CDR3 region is CASSQAGRAYEQYF. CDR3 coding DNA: TGTGCCAGCTCACAGGCAGGGAGGGCATACGAGCAGTACTTC.

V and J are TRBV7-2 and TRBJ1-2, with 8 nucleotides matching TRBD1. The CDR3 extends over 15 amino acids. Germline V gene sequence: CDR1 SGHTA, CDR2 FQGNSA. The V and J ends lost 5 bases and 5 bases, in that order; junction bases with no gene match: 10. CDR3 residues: CASSPGQGVSYGYTF. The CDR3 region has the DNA TGTGCCAGCAGCCCCGGACAGGGTGTATCTTATGGCTACACCTTC.

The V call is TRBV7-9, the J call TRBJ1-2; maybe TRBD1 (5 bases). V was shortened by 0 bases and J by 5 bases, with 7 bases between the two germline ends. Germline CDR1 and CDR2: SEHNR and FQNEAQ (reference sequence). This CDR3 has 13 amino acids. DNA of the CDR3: TGTGCCAGCAGCTTAGCGGGGACTTATGGCTACACCTTC. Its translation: CASSLAGTYGYTF.

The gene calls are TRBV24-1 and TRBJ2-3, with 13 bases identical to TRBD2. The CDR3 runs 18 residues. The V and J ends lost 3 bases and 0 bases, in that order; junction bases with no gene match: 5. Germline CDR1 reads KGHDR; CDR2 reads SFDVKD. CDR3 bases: TGTGCCACCAGTGATCCGACTAGCGGGGGGACTAGCACAGATACGCAGTATTTT. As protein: CATSDPTSGGTSTDTQYF.

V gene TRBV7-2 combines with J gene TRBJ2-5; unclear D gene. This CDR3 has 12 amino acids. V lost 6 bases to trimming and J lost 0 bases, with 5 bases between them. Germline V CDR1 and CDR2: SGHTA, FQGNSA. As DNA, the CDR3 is TGTGCCAGCAGTTTTAACCAAGAGACCCAGTACTTC. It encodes CASSFNQETQYF.

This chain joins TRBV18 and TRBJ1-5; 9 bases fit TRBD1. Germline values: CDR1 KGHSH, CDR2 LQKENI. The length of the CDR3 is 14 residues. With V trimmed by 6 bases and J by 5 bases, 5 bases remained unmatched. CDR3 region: CASSRTGGDQPQHF. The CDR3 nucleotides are TGTGCCAGCTCCAGAACAGGGGGCGATCAGCCCCAGCATTTT.